This T cell receptor beta chain was sequenced during a study of shared clonotypes between healthy human individuals. Study-level points and caveats: The study sampled only blood, and tissue repertoires likely differ.

CDR3 length: 16 amino acids. Trimming removed 3 bases at V and 0 bases at J, with 13 bases between. CDR1 is SGDLS, CDR2 YYNGEE, per germline. Here immunoSEQ multiplex PCR was the method, and the copy in TCRdb shows in-frame clones only, minus some. Here the sample spans about 380,000 clones, 96% being singletons. Concerning this clone: Its specificity is not known.

The sample taken for sequencing was memory CD8+ T cells sorted from blood. Sample subset: CD45RO+ cells pooled with CCR7-negative TemRA cells. This sequence was found in a man in his thirties or forties in good health. This chain links TRBV9 with TRBJ2-1; TRBD2 might be the D (6 bases). The CDR3: CASSEPGTDSYNEQFF. The CDR3 bases are TGTGCCAGCAGCGAGCCCGGGACTGACTCCTACAATGAGCAGTTCTTC. The whole variable domain, remainder taken from reference TRBV9 and TRBJ2-1, is DSGVTQTPKHLITATGQRVTLRCSPRSGDLSVYWYQQSLDQGLQFLIQYYNGEERAKGNILERFSAQQFPDLHSELNLSSLELGDSALYFCASSEPGTDSYNEQFFGPGTRLTVL.